The 18 T cell receptor beta chains in this list originate from one sample, sequenced in a study of T cells in Graves' hyperthyroidism and ophthalmopathy. Authors of the study amplified TCR beta CDR3 regions from RNA transcripts. First-round RT-PCR with HTBI primers amplified the TCR CDR3 region. TCRdb re-called the multiplex PCR reads through MiXCR, storing one row per CDR3 protein. Of about 360,000 distinct CDR3 sequences in the sample, 20% to 30% were seen once. Specimen: blood. These receptor sequences come from a middle-aged man with Graves' hyperthyroidism.

This clonotype was seen a few times. This chain joins TRBV10-3 and TRBJ2-1, with 12 bases lining up with TRBD2. This CDR3 is 13 amino acids long. Germline values: CDR1 ENHRY, CDR2 SYGVKD. V lost 10 bases, J lost 8 bases, and 6 bases stayed unmatched. Here the CDR3 DNA reads TGTGCCACTCGGACTAGCGGGACCGATGAGCAGTTCTTC. The encoded protein is CATRTSGTDEQFF.

Many counts were recorded for this clonotype. This chain connects TRBV28 to TRBJ2-3, with 11 bases lining up with TRBD2. With 1 base clipped from V and 3 bases from J, the junction kept 9 bases outside the gene matches. CDR1 and CDR2 from the germline V gene are MDHEN and SYDVKM. The CDR3 sequence is 18 residues long. Here the CDR3 reads CASSLSGLAGGGTDTQYF. In DNA form, the CDR3 reads TGTGCCAGCAGTTTATCTGGGCTAGCGGGAGGTGGAACAGATACGCAGTATTTT.

The sample holds a few counts of this clonotype. This rearrangement joins TRBV30 to TRBJ2-3; D might be TRBD1 (6 bases). The ends were cut back, 7 bases at V and 4 bases at J, with 15 bases in the middle. The CDR3 is 13 residues long. Per the germline V gene, CDR1 is GTSNPN and CDR2 is SVGIG (reference sequence). CDR3 residues: CALRGAGADTQYF. The CDR3 bases are TGTGCCTTAAGAGGGGCAGGGGCAGATACGCAGTATTTT.

This chain joins TRBV7-9 and TRBJ2-1; D gene unclear. The CDR3 sequence is 15 residues long. V lost 5 bases and J lost 5, with 16 bases in between. CDR1 and CDR2 from the germline V gene are SEHNR and FQNEAQ (reference sequence). The DNA for the CDR3 is TGTGCCAGCAGCGTGCTCCTACCGTCCGACAATGAGCAGTTCTTC. It codes for CASSVLLPSDNEQFF.

The chain links TRBV19 to TRBJ2-3, with a weak D call TRBD1 (6 bases). This CDR3 comprises 16 residues. Germline CDR1 LNHDA, CDR2 SQIVND (reference sequence). V was cut by 3 bases and J by 3 bases, with 16 bases left in between. The CDR3 sequence: CASSIQTGWSTDTQYF. The CDR3 DNA sequence: TGTGCCAGTAGTATCCAAACAGGGTGGAGTACAGATACGCAGTATTTT.

This sequence joins TRBV7-9 and TRBJ2-7; TRBD1 matches at 9 bases. Germline CDR1 SEHNR, CDR2 FQNEAQ (reference sequence). The ends lost 1 base at V and 0 bases at J; junction bases unmatched: 7. This CDR3 has 17 residues. CDR3 loop: CASSLVTTGGHSYEQYF. Here the CDR3 DNA reads TGTGCCAGCAGCTTAGTCACGACAGGGGGTCACTCCTACGAGCAGTACTTC.

V gene TRBV5-1 combines with J gene TRBJ1-5; no clear D gene. The CDR3 consists of 13 residues. The V gene lost 0 bases and the J gene lost 9 bases, with 10 bases spanning the gap. CDR1 and CDR2 (germline): SGHRS, YFSETQ. CDR3 nucleotides: TGCGCCAGCAGCTTGGAGAGCAAAGGGCCCCAGCATTTT. Protein sequence: CASSLESKGPQHF.

This clonotype was found a few times. The genes are TRBV10-2 and TRBJ1-4, with 10 bases matching TRBD1. The CDR3 totals 15 residues. Per germline, CDR1 WSHSY and CDR2 SAAADI. V gave up 2 bases and J gave up 6 bases; unmatched junction bases: 3. CDR3 protein: CASSERDRGDEKLFF. CDR3 DNA sequence: TGCGCCAGCAGTGAGCGGGACAGGGGAGATGAAAAACTGTTTTTT.

This clonotype was seen repeatedly, ten times or more. The chain links TRBV19 to TRBJ1-4; 8 positions agree with TRBD1. CDR1 is LNHDA and CDR2 is SQIVND in the germline V gene (reference sequence). The J segment lost 8 bases and the V segment lost 3 bases, leaving 5 bases of the junction unmatched. The CDR3 runs to 14 residues. As DNA, the CDR3 is TGTGCCAGTAGTATGGAGACAGGGGACGAAAAACTGTTTTTT. Its protein product is CASSMETGDEKLFF.

The chain carries TRBV5-1 and TRBJ2-3; 8 bases agree with TRBD2. Germline V lookup: CDR1 SGHRS, CDR2 YFSETQ. The CDR3 has 14 residues. Trimming cost V 2 bases and J 4 bases; bases outside gene matches: 3. The CDR3 DNA follows: TGCGCCAGCAGCTTCGGGAGGGGGTCAGATACGCAGTATTTT. It translates to CASSFGRGSDTQYF.

This sequence joins TRBV5-1 and TRBJ2-1; D is tentatively TRBD1 or TRBD2 (5 bases each). The CDR3 is 15 residues long. From germline, CDR1 is SGHRS and CDR2 YFSETQ. V shed 0 bases and J shed 3 bases, with 10 bases lying between them. The CDR3 reads CASSLGGTNYNEQFF. CDR3 nucleotides: TGCGCCAGCAGCTTGGGGGGGACCAACTACAATGAGCAGTTCTTC.

This chain connects TRBV20-1 to TRBJ1-1; D ambiguous. From germline, CDR1 is DFQATT and CDR2 SNEGSKA (reference sequence). V lost 3 bases, J lost 3 bases, and 5 bases lay in between. The CDR3 is made up of 11 amino acids. Here the CDR3 reads CSARWDTEAFF. CDR3 in DNA: TGCAGTGCTAGGTGGGACACTGAAGCTTTCTTT.

The chain has TRBV20-1 and TRBJ2-7, with D possibly matching TRBD1 (8 bases). Deletions cut 3 bases from V and 6 bases from J, with 15 bases between. The CDR3 spans 13 residues. Germline V CDR1 and CDR2: DFQATT, SNEGSKA (reference sequence). The CDR3 spells CSARDNRGGEQYF. The CDR3 DNA follows: TGCAGTGCTAGGGATAACAGGGGGGGCGAGCAGTACTTC.

This chain links TRBV3-1 with TRBJ1-3; perhaps TRBD1 as D (6 bases). The CDR3 contains 14 residues. Germline V gene sequence: CDR1 LGHDT, CDR2 YNNKEL (reference sequence). V was cut by 3 bases and J by 2 bases, with 8 bases left in between. CDR3 nucleotide sequence: TGTGCCAGCAGCCACCGACAGGCTGGAAACACCATATATTTT. Translating gives CASSHRQAGNTIYF.

The chain uses TRBV11-3 and TRBJ2-1; perhaps TRBD2 as D (5 bases). The CDR3 length is 17 residues. From germline, CDR1 is SGHNT and CDR2 YENEEA. Trimming took 1 base from V and 0 from J, leaving 13 bases between them. The DNA for the CDR3 is TGTGCCAGCAGCTTAGGGCCCCCGGGGAGCTCCTACAATGAGCAGTTCTTC. Amino acid sequence: CASSLGPPGSSYNEQFF.

Details on this clonotype: A read error is possible here, since a much larger clone lies one base away. The chain employs TRBV2 and TRBJ2-1, with 10 bases matching TRBD2. The length of the CDR3 is 18 residues. CDR1 SNHLY and CDR2 FYNNEI come from the germline V gene. The CDR3 DNA is TGTACCAGCAGTCGACTAGCGGGCGAAGAAAGCTCCTACAATGAGCAGTTCTTC. Encoded protein: CTSSRLAGEESSYNEQFF.

This clonotype was seen repeatedly, ten times or more. V and J are TRBV7-9 and TRBJ2-7, with unresolved D. The CDR3 is 12 amino acids. The V end was cut by 5 bases, the J end by 3 bases, with 8 bases between. CDR1 is SEHNR and CDR2 is FQNEAQ in the germline V gene (reference sequence). The CDR3 here is CASSQGGYEQYF. The CDR3 DNA sequence: TGTGCCAGCAGCCAAGGTGGCTACGAGCAGTACTTC.

This clonotype was seen ten or more times. This rearrangement joins TRBV2 to TRBJ2-3; D not resolved. The CDR3 is made up of 14 amino acids. V lost 4 bases, J lost 0 bases, and 8 bases lay in between. Germline V gene sequence: CDR1 SNHLY, CDR2 FYNNEI. In DNA form, the CDR3 reads TGTGCCAGCAGTGGCCCTCTTAGCACAGATACGCAGTATTTT. Amino acid sequence: CASSGPLSTDTQYF.